This record covers a single TCR beta chain. Its cognate antigen has yet to be identified. No base qualities exist here, and no much larger clone lies one base off it. These data come from a study of T cell responses to AZD1222 COVID-19 vaccine (dated by TCRdb to the early 2020s). For context, the study as a whole: AZD1222 recipients given second doses at about 4 weeks or at about 12 weeks were pooled, since spike-specific TCR depth and breadth were not found to differ between the two schedules. TCR sequencing covered 233 trial participants: about 210 given two doses of AZD1222 and 26 given two doses of MenACWY control vaccine. Trial participants were enrolled into age subgroups of 18-55, 56-69 and 70-plus years, which contained 148, 28 and 57 TCR-sequenced participants, respectively. Broader findings and caveats from the paper: Reportedly, almost half of the unique spike-specific TCRs recognized epitopes lying outside the regions that are mutated in the B.1.351 and B.1.1.7 variants. CD4 TCRs associated with the vaccine covered the entire spike protein, and the dominant responses were in regions 160-218 and 743-854. Participants were mostly white British and included more females than males, and it was suggested by the authors that clonal diversity may have been underestimated. A significant rise in spike-specific TCR breadth and depth was observed after two AZD1222 doses relative to day 0 and relative to MenACWY recipients. Conclusions about previously exposed vaccinees are limited, since just five or six AZD1222 recipients were seropositive for SARS-CoV-2 at baseline. No day 14 peak-response samples were available, so repertoires were characterized only after the peak T cell response. In the small 56-69-year group, the increase in depth fell short of significance, most likely because of low power.

The CDR3 spans 15 residues, from the cysteine through the phenylalanine. Solely the CDR3 DNA is kept, with 45 bases framed from the first base. Based on the germline V gene, the CDR1 and CDR2 sequences are MNHEY and SVGAGI. Trimming at the junction amounts to 6 bases on V and 0 bases on J, and the germline ends lie 12 bases apart. The time point label for this specimen denotes: baseline before first vaccination. Samples from vaccinated people were obtained from the UK trials COV001 and COV002, which included a single-blind randomized controlled phase 2/3 trial of AZD1222 (ChAdOx1 nCoV-19) in healthy adults. For TCRbeta chain sequencing, PBMC samples from trial participants were taken at day 0 and at day 28 after the second dose. The CDR3 regions of human TCRbeta chains were subjected to immunosequencing. The paper's data handling went like this. Repertoire TCRs were checked for matches against a reference library of SARS-CoV-2-specific TCRs that had been generated using the MIRA antigen-specificity platform. Breadth was defined as the fraction of unique TCRs that were SARS-CoV-2-associated, and depth was defined as the fraction of total T cells that were SARS-CoV-2-associated. Using the MIRA data, each spike-specific TCR was assigned both to the spike region to which the TCR was reactive and to a CD4 or CD8 class. Log10-transformed breadth and depth values were compared by one-way ANOVA with Sidak's multiple comparisons tests. The clones in this table, taken by TCRdb from immuneACCESS, are in-frame only. Not every clone is retained; where verified, under half of the shortfall comes from an unresolved V gene, and the cause of the rest is unknown. V and J calls and clone size are copied from that table; D and trimming were computed from the DNA. The sample data list 120,000 or so clones, and around 84% of these were observed just once. The top ten clones comprise 7.7% of the sample.

The sequences come from peripheral blood, collected on day 0 of AZD1222 vaccination. The receptor was derived from an adult in good health. The chain is made from TRBV6-5 and TRBJ1-5; no D gene is confidently identified. In nucleotides, the sequence is TGTGCCAGCAGAGGAGACCCCTATAGCAATCAGCCCCAGCATTTT. It translates to CASRGDPYSNQPQHF.